This TCR beta chain was retrieved from a study of CD8+ T cells in alopecia areata. Study-level background: Scoring of severity for treated patients was based on percentage of affected scalp area.

Of note for this clone: Its antigen is currently unknown.

Study outcomes and limitations: Clonality was higher in lesional than normal scalp, especially in alopecia totalis/universalis.

The trim removed 0 bases at V and 4 bases at J, leaving 6 bases unmatched. CDR1 LNHNV and CDR2 YYDKDF come from the germline V gene (reference sequence). The CDR3 has 16 residues. Following RNA extraction, reverse transcription yielded cDNA that acted as the sequencing template. Sequencing used immunoSEQ multiplex PCR; TCRdb keeps in-frame clones, though not all of them. This repertoire shows 170,000 or so clones, about 60% found once; its top ten account for around 12%. Treatment defined: oral pan-JAK inhibitor, 5-10 mg twice daily. Collection of lesional scalp punch biopsies and peripheral blood was performed in alopecia areata patients.

This TCR came from a human donor with alopecia areata. The chain employs TRBV15 and TRBJ2-5, with TRBD2 matching over 9 bases. The source was CD8+ T cells sorted from blood, collected at week 24, from a patient treated with tofacitinib. The DNA for the CDR3 is TGTGCCACCAGCAGAGAGCGGGGGGGCACGGGAGAGACCCAGTACTTC. The encoded protein is CATSRERGGTGETQYF.